A single sample gave rise to the 17 T cell receptor beta chains below, sequenced in a study of long-term antiretroviral therapy in people with HIV. Version v3.0 of the immunoSEQ assay was performed at survey level. Assay: immunoSEQ multiplex PCR; the TCRdb copy retains only in-frame clones and omits some. The sample has about 18,000 clones, over 75% seen once. Sequenced material: unsorted PBMCs, taken at the start of antiretroviral therapy, before treatment. All receptors derive from a woman aged 40 to 55 with HIV.

This chain links TRBV9 with TRBJ2-6; D ambiguous. V was pared by 2 bases and J by 0 bases, with 0 bases between. The CDR3 length is 13 residues. Germline V CDR1 and CDR2: SGDLS, YYNGEE. Written as DNA, the CDR3 is TGTGCCAGCAGCGTCTCTGGGGCCAACGTCCTGACTTTC. Translation: CASSVSGANVLTF.

The genes are TRBV6-1 and TRBJ1-6; possible D gene TRBD1, 6 bases. The germline V and J ends were trimmed by 6 bases and 13 bases, with 13 bases remaining between them. This CDR3 has 12 residues. Germline V gene lookup returns CDR1 MNHNS and CDR2 SASEGT. The CDR3 DNA reads as TGTGCCAGCAGCTACAGGGAACCTCCCCTCCACTTT. Protein: CASSYREPPLHF.

CDR3 protein: CASSKTGGINEKLFF. In nucleotides, the CDR3 is TGTGCCAGCAGCAAGACAGGGGGTATTAATGAAAAACTGTTTTTT. The rearrangement joins TRBV5-6 to TRBJ1-4; 9 bases agree with TRBD1. Germline assignment: CDR1 SGHDT and CDR2 YYEEEE. CDR3 size: 15 residues. J was trimmed by 4 bases and V by 4 bases; bases with no gene match: 5.

The V gene is TRBV30, the J gene TRBJ1-1; a weak D match, TRBD1 (6 bases). Germline V lookup: CDR1 GTSNPN, CDR2 SVGIG (reference sequence). The CDR3 is made up of 15 amino acids. With 1 base removed from V and 5 bases from J, the gap between germline ends came to 17 bases. The CDR3 spells CAWSAQGRGATEAFF. The DNA of the CDR3 is TGTGCCTGGAGTGCCCAGGGGAGGGGGGCAACTGAAGCTTTCTTT.

This chain connects TRBV28 to TRBJ1-5; 8 nucleotides align to TRBD1. CDR1 and CDR2 from the germline V gene are MDHEN and SYDVKM. V shed 6 bases, J shed 5 bases, and the junction held 9 bases outside the gene matches. This CDR3 has 15 amino acids. CDR3 region: CASSPSDRDHQPQHF. The CDR3 bases are TGTGCCAGCAGCCCCTCGGACAGGGATCATCAGCCCCAGCATTTT.

This clone was seen a single time. The V gene is TRBV7-2, the J gene TRBJ2-7, with TRBD1 as a possible D gene (6 bases). Per germline, CDR1 SGHTA and CDR2 FQGNSA. With 5 bases removed from V and 4 bases from J, the gap between germline ends came to 9 bases. This CDR3 is built from 12 residues. DNA for the CDR3: TGTGCCAGCAGCAAACAGGGATACGAGCAGTACTTC. This translates into CASSKQGYEQYF.

This clone was detected only once. Written as DNA, the CDR3 is TGCAGCGTCCCCAGGGGTGGACAGGGAGGAGAGACCCAGTACTTC. This translates into CSVPRGGQGGETQYF. The chain employs TRBV29-1 and TRBJ2-5; 8 nucleotides match TRBD1. The CDR3 loop spans 15 amino acids. CDR1 and CDR2 (germline): SQVTM, ANQGSEA. V shed 6 bases, J shed 4 bases, and the junction held 13 bases outside the gene matches. The whole variable domain, filled in from reference TRBV29-1 and TRBJ2-5, reads SAVISQKPSRDICQRGTSLTIQCQVDSQVTMMFWYRQQPGQSLTLIATANQGSEATYESGFVIDKFPISRPNLTFSTLTVSNMSPEDSSIYLCSVPRGGQGGETQYFGPGTRLLVL.

The chain combines TRBV18 with TRBJ2-7; 10 bases agree with TRBD1. This CDR3 comprises 16 residues. Germline CDR1 is KGHSH and CDR2 is LQKENI. The V and J ends lost 0 bases and 5 bases, in that order; junction bases with no gene match: 7. Written as DNA, the CDR3 is TGTGCCAGCTCACCACCCGGGACAGGGGTCGGAAACGAGCAGTACTTC. This codes for CASSPPGTGVGNEQYF.

The V and J genes are TRBV28 and TRBJ1-3, with 8 bases identical to TRBD1. J gave up 8 bases and V 4 bases, and 7 bases lay outside the gene matches. There are 14 residues in the CDR3. Germline CDR1 MDHEN, CDR2 SYDVKM. CDR3: CASSSRDRGHTIYF. CDR3 in DNA: TGTGCCAGCAGTTCCCGCGACAGGGGACACACCATATATTTT. Using reference TRBV28 and TRBJ1-3 for the parts outside the CDR3, the full variable domain is DVKVTQSSRYLVKRTGEKVFLECVQDMDHENMFWYRQDPGLGLRLIYFSYDVKMKEKGDIPEGYSVSREKKERFSLILESASTNQTSMYLCASSSRDRGHTIYFGEGSWLTVV.

This clone was seen just once. The chain has TRBV7-9 and TRBJ2-3; no reliable D call. Germline V gives CDR1 SEHNR, CDR2 FQNEAQ (reference sequence). The CDR3 runs 13 residues. The ends were cut back, 7 bases at V and 2 bases at J, with 10 bases in the middle. CDR3 sequence: CASNRYNTDTQYF. The DNA of the CDR3 is TGTGCCAGCAACCGTTATAACACAGATACGCAGTATTTT.

V is TRBV19 and J is TRBJ2-7; weak D call: TRBD1 (5 bases). The CDR3 covers 16 residues. Looked up from germline, CDR1 is LNHDA and CDR2 is SQIVND (reference sequence). V was clipped by 3 bases and J by 0 bases, with 15 bases between them. DNA for the CDR3: TGTGCCAGTAGTATTGGGCCGGGCAGGGACTCCTACGAGCAGTACTTC. As protein: CASSIGPGRDSYEQYF.

The rearrangement joins TRBV27 to TRBJ2-3, with 11 bases that match TRBD2. Trimming cost V 5 bases and J 6 bases; bases outside gene matches: 10. CDR3 size: 16 residues. The V gene's germline CDR1 is MNHEY and CDR2 SMNVEV (reference sequence). The CDR3 loop is CASSTRLAGTPDTQYF. In DNA, the CDR3 is TGTGCCAGCAGTACAAGACTAGCGGGGACGCCTGATACGCAGTATTTT.

This clone was counted once. The rearrangement links TRBV5-1 to TRBJ2-3; D remains unclear. V shed 4 bases and J shed 5 bases, with 8 bases lying between them. Per the germline V gene, CDR1 is SGHRS and CDR2 is YFSETQ. The CDR3 has 12 residues. The CDR3, as DNA: TGCGCCAGCAGCACATGGGGAGATACGCAGTATTTT. This codes for CASSTWGDTQYF.

The chain recombines TRBV2 with TRBJ2-2, with 9 bases identical to TRBD1. Germline CDR1 SNHLY, CDR2 FYNNEI. J gave up 7 bases and V 6 bases, and 3 bases lay outside the gene matches. The CDR3 is 13 amino acids. This CDR3 reads CASSGQGNGELFF. The CDR3 DNA is TGTGCCAGCAGCGGACAGGGGAACGGGGAGCTGTTTTTT.

V usage is TRBV28 and J usage is TRBJ1-5, with D hard to call. The CDR3 sequence is 12 residues long. Trimming took 2 bases from V and 4 from J, leaving 3 bases between them. CDR1 and CDR2 from the germline V gene are MDHEN and SYDVKM. CDR3 in DNA: TGTGCCAGCAGTTTAAATAATCAGCCCCAGCATTTT. Translating it yields CASSLNNQPQHF.

The J gene is TRBJ1-2, the V gene TRBV6-5, with D hard to call. The germline CDR1 and CDR2 sequences are MNHEY and SVGAGI. V shed 7 bases and J shed 8 bases, with 20 bases lying between them. This CDR3 contains 14 residues. CDR3 region: CASTKLGLRYGYTF. CDR3 DNA sequence: TGTGCCAGCACTAAGTTAGGTTTGCGGTACGGCTACACCTTC.

The sample holds a few counts of this clone. The chain uses TRBV19 and TRBJ1-2, with 9 bases fitting TRBD1. In germline, CDR1 is LNHDA, CDR2 SQIVND (reference sequence). CDR3 length: 12 residues. The trim removed 9 bases at V and 5 bases at J, leaving 4 bases unmatched. CDR3 protein: CASTGTGYGYTF. For the CDR3, the DNA is TGTGCCAGCACCGGGACAGGGTATGGCTACACCTTC.